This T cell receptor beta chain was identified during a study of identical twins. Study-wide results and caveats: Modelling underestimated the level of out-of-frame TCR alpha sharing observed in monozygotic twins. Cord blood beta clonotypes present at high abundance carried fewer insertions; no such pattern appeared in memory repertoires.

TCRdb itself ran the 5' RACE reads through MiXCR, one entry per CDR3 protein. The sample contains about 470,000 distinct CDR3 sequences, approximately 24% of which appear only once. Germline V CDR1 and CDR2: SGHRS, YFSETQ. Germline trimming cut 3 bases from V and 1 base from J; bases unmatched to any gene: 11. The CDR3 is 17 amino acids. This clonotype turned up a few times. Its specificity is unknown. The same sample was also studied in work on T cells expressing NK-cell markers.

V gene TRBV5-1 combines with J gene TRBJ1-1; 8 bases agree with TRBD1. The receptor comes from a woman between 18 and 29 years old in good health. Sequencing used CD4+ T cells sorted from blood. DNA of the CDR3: TGCGCCAGCAGCTCCTCTCCGGGACAGGAGAGGAACACTGAAGCTTTCTTT. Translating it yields CASSSSPGQERNTEAFF.